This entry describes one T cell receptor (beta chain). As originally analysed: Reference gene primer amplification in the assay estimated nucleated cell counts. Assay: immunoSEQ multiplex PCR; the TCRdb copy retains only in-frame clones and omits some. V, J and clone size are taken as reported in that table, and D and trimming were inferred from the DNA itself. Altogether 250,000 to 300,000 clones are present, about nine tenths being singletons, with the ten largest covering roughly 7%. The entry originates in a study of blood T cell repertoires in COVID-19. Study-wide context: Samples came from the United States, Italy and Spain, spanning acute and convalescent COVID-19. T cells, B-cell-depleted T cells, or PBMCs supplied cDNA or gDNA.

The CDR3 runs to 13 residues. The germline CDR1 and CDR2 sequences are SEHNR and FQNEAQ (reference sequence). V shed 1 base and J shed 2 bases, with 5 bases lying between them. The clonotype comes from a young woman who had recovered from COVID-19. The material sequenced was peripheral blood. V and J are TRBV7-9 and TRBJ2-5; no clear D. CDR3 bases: TGTGCCAGCAGCTTAGGCGCACAAGAGACCCAGTACTTC. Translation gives CASSLGAQETQYF.